The rows below give T cell receptor beta chains drawn from one sample of a study of T cells in Graves' hyperthyroidism and ophthalmopathy. TCRdb analysed the multiplex PCR reads with MiXCR anew, one entry per CDR3 protein. The data show around 400,000 distinct CDR3 sequences, approximately 16% seen once. Material: blood. The origin of the receptors is a woman aged 60 to 75 with Graves' ophthalmopathy. CDR3s include the opening cysteine and the closing phenylalanine or tryptophan. D genes are given only for firm matches. The size field is filled for only some rows; it gives once, few, many or a size class.

v_call	j_call	clone_size	d_call	cdr3_nt	cdr3_aa
TRBV5-1	TRBJ2-7	many	-	TGTGCCAGCAGCTTAGACAGGACCTACGAGCAGTACTTC	CASSLDRTYEQYF
TRBV6-2/TRBV6-3	TRBJ2-3	-	-	TGTGCCAGCAGCCTATTAATGGGTCCTAGCTGGACTAGCACAGATACGCAGTATTTT	CASSLLMGPSWTSTDTQYF
TRBV19	TRBJ2-2	-	-	TGTGCCAGTAGTATAGTTTCAGGGGCCGGGGAGCTGTTTTTT	CASSIVSGAGELFF
TRBV28	TRBJ1-6	-	TRBD1	TGTGCCAGCAGTTTAGAGGACAGGGCTTATAATTCACCCCTCCACTTT	CASSLEDRAYNSPLHF
TRBV30	TRBJ1-2	few	TRBD1	TGTGCCTGGAGGGACAGGGGGCGGGGTGGCTACACCTTC	CAWRDRGRGGYTF
TRBV28	TRBJ2-7	-	TRBD1	TGTGCCAGTTCCGGGACAGGGGTTTCCTACGAGCAGTACTTC	CASSGTGVSYEQYF
TRBV10-1	TRBJ2-1	many	-	TGCGCCAGCAGTGATATACCTAGCGCCTCCTACAATGAGCAGTTCTTC	CASSDIPSASYNEQFF
TRBV5-5	TRBJ2-6	-	-	TGTGCCAACAGCTTGGAGGGGGGGGTTAGCTCTGGGGCCAACGTCCTGACTTTC	CANSLEGGVSSGANVLTF
TRBV5-1	TRBJ2-2	-	-	TGCGCCAGCAGCTCAGCCGAAGGGCCCGGGGAGCTGTTTTTT	CASSSAEGPGELFF
TRBV20-1	TRBJ2-2	few	-	TGCAGTGCTATCGGGGGCGCGAACACCGGGGAGCTGTTTTTT	CSAIGGANTGELFF
TRBV9	TRBJ2-1	-	TRBD2	TGTGCCAGCAGCGTAGGGGGTAGCGGGTACAATGAGCAGTTCTTC	CASSVGGSGYNEQFF
TRBV7-2	TRBJ2-7	many	-	TGTGCCAGCAGCTTAGGCGAAGCGGGCTACGAGCAGTACTTC	CASSLGEAGYEQYF
TRBV2	TRBJ2-4	many	-	TGTGCCAGCAGTGGGGGACAAGCCAAAAACATTCAGTACTTC	CASSGGQAKNIQYF
TRBV5-1	TRBJ2-1	many	TRBD2	TGCGCCAGCAGCACAACTAGCGGGAGATCGAGCAATGAGCAGTTCTTC	CASSTTSGRSSNEQFF
TRBV5-4	TRBJ2-7	many	-	TGTGCCAGCAGCTGGGAACAGGGTCCCTACGAGCAGTACTTC	CASSWEQGPYEQYF
TRBV7-2	TRBJ2-3	many	-	TGTGCCAGCAGCCTGCGGGGCCCTAGCACAGATACGCAGTATTTT	CASSLRGPSTDTQYF
TRBV2	TRBJ1-5	-	TRBD1	TGTGCCAGCATCAGGGGGGGGACTGGCGTCAATCAGCCCCAGCATTTT	CASIRGGTGVNQPQHF
TRBV11-2	TRBJ2-7	many	TRBD1	TGTGCCAGCAGCTTAACCCCGGGACAGGGCCACGAGCAGTACTTC	CASSLTPGQGHEQYF
TRBV6-1	TRBJ2-1	-	-	TGTGCCAGCAGACTGGGGGCGGGAGAACTTGAGCAGTTCTTC	CASRLGAGELEQFF
TRBV19	TRBJ2-1	-	-	TGTGCCAGTAGTATACGGGAGAATTACAATGAGCAGTTCTTC	CASSIRENYNEQFF
TRBV25-1	TRBJ2-7	many	-	TGTGCCAGCAGTGACACCGGGACAACGATCTACGAGCAGTACTTC	CASSDTGTTIYEQYF
TRBV7-9	TRBJ2-7	many	TRBD1	TGTGCCAGCAGCCCCCAGGACAGGGCCTCCTCCTACGAGCAGTACTTC	CASSPQDRASSYEQYF
TRBV27	TRBJ2-7	many	TRBD1	TGTGCCAGCAGCAAGGGACAGGCCCCCTACGAGCAGTACTTC	CASSKGQAPYEQYF
TRBV11-3	TRBJ2-2	-	-	TGTGCCAGCAGCGCGGCGCGGATCACCGGGGAGCTGTTTTTT	CASSAARITGELFF
TRBV11-2	TRBJ2-2	-	-	TGTGCCAGCAGCTTTTGGGGACTGAACACCGGGGAGCTGTTTTTT	CASSFWGLNTGELFF
TRBV18	TRBJ1-1	many	TRBD1	TGTGCCAGCTCACCACCCTGGACAGGGAACACTGAAGCTTTCTTT	CASSPPWTGNTEAFF
TRBV5-1	TRBJ2-1	few	-	TGCGCCAGCAGCGGCCAGGGAGTCGATAATGAGCAGTTCTTC	CASSGQGVDNEQFF
TRBV28	TRBJ1-1	many	-	TGTGCCAGCAGCCTTTGGAACACTGAAGCTTTCTTT	CASSLWNTEAFF
TRBV20-1	TRBJ2-7	many	TRBD2	TGCAGTGCTAGACGGCGGGAGGATTTGTCCGAGCAGTACTTC	CSARRREDLSEQYF
TRBV29-1	TRBJ2-7	many	TRBD2	TGCAGCGCTGAAGGACTAGCTGGGGGGTACGAGCAGTACTTC	CSAEGLAGGYEQYF
TRBV7-9	TRBJ1-2	-	-	TGTGCCAGCAGCGAGGGCACCGGAGTAGGCTACACCTTC	CASSEGTGVGYTF
TRBV7-2	TRBJ2-7	-	TRBD1	TGTGCCAGCAGCGGAAACTACAGGGGCGGCGAGCAGTACTTC	CASSGNYRGGEQYF